This T cell receptor (beta chain) was retrieved from a study of CD4 and CD8 cells across lung adenocarcinoma regions. This clonotype was detected only a few times. TCRdb reprocessed the PCR reads with MiXCR, giving one entry per CDR3 protein. Among 3,500 to 4,500 distinct CDR3 sequences listed, under 80% were seen once. Germline values: CDR1 MNHNS, CDR2 SASEGT. The V and J ends lost 6 bases and 4 bases, in that order; junction bases with no gene match: 6. This CDR3 is built from 14 residues. The receptor was derived from a male donor with lung adenocarcinoma. The CD4 and CD8 labels of this study may be unreliable. The chain links TRBV6-1 to TRBJ2-1, with 7 bases matching TRBD1. Sequencing was carried out using CD4+ T cells from the center of a lung tumor. CDR3 coding DNA: TGTGCCAGCAGACGAACAGGGGTTTACAATGAGCAGTTCTTC. Its translation: CASRRTGVYNEQFF.